The next 2 T cell receptor beta chains were all read from a single sample in a study of identical twins. One entry per CDR3 protein, called by TCRdb with MiXCR from the 5' RACE reads. The sample includes around 1.7 million distinct CDR3 sequences, about 30% of them seen just once. The source material was cord blood. Receptors originate from a newborn girl in good health.

This clonotype has more than one count but fewer than ten. The chain is built from TRBV19 and TRBJ2-4, with D maybe TRBD1 (6 bases). CDR3 size: 15 residues. Looked up from germline, CDR1 is LNHDA and CDR2 is SQIVND (reference sequence). V was cut by 5 bases and J by 3 bases, with 14 bases left in between. CDR3 sequence (DNA): TGTGCCAGTAGTGTAAGGAGGACAGACAAAAACATTCAGTACTTC. Encoded protein: CASSVRRTDKNIQYF.

There are a few counts of this clonotype. The DNA of the CDR3 is TGCAGTGCCCCGGACAGGGGCAATCAGCCCCAGCATTTT. Residues: CSAPDRGNQPQHF. V gene TRBV20-1 combines with J gene TRBJ1-5; TRBD1 aligns across 8 bases. The CDR3 is made up of 13 amino acids. Germline trimming cut 6 bases from V and 2 bases from J; bases unmatched to any gene: 3. CDR1 DFQATT and CDR2 SNEGSKA come from the germline V gene (reference sequence).